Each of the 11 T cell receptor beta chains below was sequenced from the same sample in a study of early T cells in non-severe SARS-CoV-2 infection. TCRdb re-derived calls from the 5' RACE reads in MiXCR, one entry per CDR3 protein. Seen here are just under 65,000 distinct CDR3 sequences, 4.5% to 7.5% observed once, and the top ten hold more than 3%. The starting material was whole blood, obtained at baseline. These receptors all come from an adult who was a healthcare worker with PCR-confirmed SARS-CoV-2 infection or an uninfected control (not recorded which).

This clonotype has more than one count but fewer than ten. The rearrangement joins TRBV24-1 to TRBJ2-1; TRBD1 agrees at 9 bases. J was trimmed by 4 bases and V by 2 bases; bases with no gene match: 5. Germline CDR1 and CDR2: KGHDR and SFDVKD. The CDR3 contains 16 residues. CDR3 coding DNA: TGTGCCACCAGTGATTCCGGGACAGGGAATTACAATGAGCAGTTCTTC. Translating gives CATSDSGTGNYNEQFF.

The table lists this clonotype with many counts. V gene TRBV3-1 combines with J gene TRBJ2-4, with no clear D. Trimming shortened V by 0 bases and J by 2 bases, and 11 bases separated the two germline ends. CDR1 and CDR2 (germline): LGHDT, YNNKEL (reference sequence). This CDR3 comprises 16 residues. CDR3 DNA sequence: TGTGCCAGCAGCCAAGATCTTCGGGTGTCCAAAAACATTCAGTACTTC. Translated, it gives CASSQDLRVSKNIQYF.

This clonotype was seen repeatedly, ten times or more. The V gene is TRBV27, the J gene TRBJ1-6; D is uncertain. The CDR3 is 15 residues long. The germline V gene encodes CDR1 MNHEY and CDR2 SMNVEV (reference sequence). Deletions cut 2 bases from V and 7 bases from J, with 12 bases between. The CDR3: CASSLGNTANSPLHF. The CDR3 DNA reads TGTGCCAGCAGTTTAGGGAACACGGCCAATTCACCCCTCCACTTT.

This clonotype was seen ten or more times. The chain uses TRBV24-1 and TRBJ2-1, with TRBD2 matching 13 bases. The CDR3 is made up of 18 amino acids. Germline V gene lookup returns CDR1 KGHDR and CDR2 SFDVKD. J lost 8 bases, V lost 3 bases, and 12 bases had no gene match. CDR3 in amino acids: CATSDELAGGRWEDEQFF. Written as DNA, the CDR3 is TGTGCCACCAGTGATGAACTAGCGGGAGGGAGGTGGGAGGATGAGCAGTTCTTC.

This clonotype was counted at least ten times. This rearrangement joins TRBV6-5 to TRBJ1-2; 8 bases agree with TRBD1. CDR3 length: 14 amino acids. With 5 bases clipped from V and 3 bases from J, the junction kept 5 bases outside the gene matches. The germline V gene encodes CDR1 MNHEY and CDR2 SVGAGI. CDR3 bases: TGTGCCAGCAGTAGGGACAGGCGAGACTATGGCTACACCTTC. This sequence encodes CASSRDRRDYGYTF.

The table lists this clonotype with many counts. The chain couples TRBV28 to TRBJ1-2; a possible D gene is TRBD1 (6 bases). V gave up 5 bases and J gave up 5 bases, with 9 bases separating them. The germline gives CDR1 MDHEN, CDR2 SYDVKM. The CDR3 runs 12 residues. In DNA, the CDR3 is TGTGCCAGCAGTGGAGGACAGTATGGCTACACCTTC. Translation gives CASSGGQYGYTF.

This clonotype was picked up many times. Here the CDR3 DNA reads TGTGCCAGCTCACGACAGGAGGATGAAGGCTACACCTTC. Translation: CASSRQEDEGYTF. The chain links TRBV18 to TRBJ1-2, with D possibly TRBD1 on 6 matching bases. This CDR3 region has 13 residues. Trimming stripped 4 bases from V and 8 bases from J, with 14 bases between. Per germline, CDR1 KGHSH and CDR2 LQKENI.

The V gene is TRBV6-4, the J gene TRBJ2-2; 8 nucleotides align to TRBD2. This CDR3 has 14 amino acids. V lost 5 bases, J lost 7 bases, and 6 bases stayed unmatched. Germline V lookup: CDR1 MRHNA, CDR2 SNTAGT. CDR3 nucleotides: TGTGCCAGCAGTCCAGCGGGAGAAGACGGGGAGCTGTTTTTT. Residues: CASSPAGEDGELFF.

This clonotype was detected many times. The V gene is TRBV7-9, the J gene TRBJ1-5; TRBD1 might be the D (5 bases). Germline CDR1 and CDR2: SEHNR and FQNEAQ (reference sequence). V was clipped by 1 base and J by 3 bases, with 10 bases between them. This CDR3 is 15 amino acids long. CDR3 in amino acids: CASSLGTTTNQPQHF. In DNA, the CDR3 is TGTGCCAGCAGCTTAGGGACAACAACCAATCAGCCCCAGCATTTT. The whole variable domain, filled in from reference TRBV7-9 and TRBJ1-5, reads DTGVSQNPRHKITKRGQNVTFRCDPISEHNRLYWYRQTLGQGPEFLTYFQNEAQLEKSRLLSDRFSAERPKGSFSTLEIQRTEQGDSAMYLCASSLGTTTNQPQHFGDGTRLSIL.

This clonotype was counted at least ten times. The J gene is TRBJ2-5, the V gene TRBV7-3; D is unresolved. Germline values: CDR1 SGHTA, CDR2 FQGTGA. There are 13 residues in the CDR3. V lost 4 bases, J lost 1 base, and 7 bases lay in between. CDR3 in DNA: TGTGCCAGCAGCTCACAGCCCCAAGAGACCCAGTACTTC. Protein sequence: CASSSQPQETQYF.

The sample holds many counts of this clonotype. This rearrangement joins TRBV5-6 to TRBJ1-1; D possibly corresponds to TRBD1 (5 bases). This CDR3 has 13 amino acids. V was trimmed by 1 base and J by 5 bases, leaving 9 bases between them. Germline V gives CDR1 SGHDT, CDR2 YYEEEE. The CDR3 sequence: CASSLNGGTEAFF. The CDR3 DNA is TGTGCCAGCAGCTTGAATGGGGGGACTGAAGCTTTCTTT.